This T cell receptor (beta chain) was retrieved from a study of cytomegalovirus exposure and HLA in healthy donors. Libraries were prepared by immunoSEQ multiplex PCR; TCRdb keeps only in-frame clonotypes and omits some of them. Among about 38,000 clones listed, approximately 95% were seen once. Broader study findings: The study recorded 160 or so TCR beta chains that were cytomegalovirus-associated. It was reported that the classifier diagnosed cytomegalovirus status with high specificity and sensitivity in both the original and validation cohorts.

V gave up 3 bases and J gave up 6 bases, with 15 bases separating them. CDR3 length equals 14 residues. Per germline, CDR1 SGHAT and CDR2 FQNNGV. This clone was detected once. Its antigen is not identified. The sample consisted of PBMCs. This clonotype originated in a man aged 18 to 29 in good health and CMV-seronegative. The chain combines TRBV11-2 with TRBJ2-7; a possible D gene is TRBD1 (6 bases). CDR3: CASSLTGLSGEQYF. The DNA of the CDR3 is TGTGCCAGCAGCTTGACAGGTCTCTCCGGCGAGCAGTACTTC.